Below, one TCR beta chain is given with its context. Its antigen remains unidentified. The read terminates 3 residues ahead of where the CDR3 ends, so the germline J gene completes it. The data belong to a study of T cells in women clearing cervical HPV infection. Study-wide background: HLA type could not be excluded as a confounder.

Only in-frame clones appear in the TCRdb table, and some are missing; sequencing was by immunoSEQ multiplex PCR. This table holds roughly 49,000 clones. CDR3 length: 13 amino acids. Germline CDR1 and CDR2: SGHVS and FNYEAQ. V lost 3 bases to trimming and J lost 9 bases, with 12 bases between them. Overall study results and limits: Combining TCR richness with V gene abundances gave roughly 0.8 AUC.

The material sequenced was blood buffy coat. The V gene is TRBV7-6, the J gene TRBJ2-1, with a possible D match to TRBD2 (6 bases). This receptor was obtained from a woman aged 18 to 69 with a cervical HPV16 infection that either progressed to CIN3+ or cleared (not recorded which). Partial CDR3 DNA: TGTGCCAGCAGCTTGGGACTCATAACTGAG. It codes for CASSLGLITE. The whole CDR3 is CASSLGLITEQFF.